This T cell receptor beta chain is from a study of blood T cell repertoires in COVID-19. Overall study context: Both acute and convalescent COVID-19 samples were obtained from the United States, Italy and Spain. From T cells, B-cell-depleted T cells, or PBMCs came the material, which was cDNA or gDNA.

This clone was recorded at least ten times. Germline CDR1 and CDR2: SGHVS and FNYEAQ. V was pared by 4 bases and J by 0 bases, with 13 bases between. This CDR3 region has 16 residues. Authors' methods: Amplification from reference gene primers served as the basis for estimated nucleated cell counts. Some clones are missing from TCRdb's copy, which holds only in-frame ones; the method was immunoSEQ multiplex PCR. The V and J calls and clone size are taken from that table; D and trimming were inferred from the DNA. The sample has over 150,000 clones; approximately 88% are singletons. While infection was still active, Seattle patients were enrolled and then followed longitudinally.

The gene calls are TRBV7-6 and TRBJ1-3; D gene ambiguous. The source material was peripheral blood. The clonotype originates from a woman aged 40 to 50 with COVID-19, enrolled during active disease. CDR3 sequence reads: CASSSPAADSGNTIYF. The CDR3 DNA reads TGTGCCAGCAGCTCCCCCGCTGCGGACTCTGGAAACACCATATATTTT.